This entry lists 26 T cell receptor beta chains sequenced from one sample in a study of control samples from healthy donors and cancer patients. Profiling relied on immunoSEQ multiplex PCR, and the TCRdb table lists in-frame clones only, not all of them. The sample lists 230,000 or so clones, over 90% occurring once. What was sequenced was blood. These receptors all stem from a man aged 45-65 years in good health.

The V call is TRBV5-4, the J call TRBJ2-5, with 7 bases identical to TRBD1. The CDR3 has 13 residues. Trimming took 4 bases from V and 5 from J; bases not matched to a gene: 5. In germline, CDR1 is SGHNT, CDR2 YYREEE (reference sequence). CDR3 coding DNA: TGTGCCAGCAGCCTCGACAGGGATGAGACCCAGTACTTC. Residues: CASSLDRDETQYF.

The chain is built from TRBV7-2 and TRBJ1-4; D unclear. The ends were cut back, 0 bases at V and 8 bases at J, with 19 bases in the middle. This CDR3 comprises 17 residues. CDR1 is SGHTA and CDR2 is FQGNSA in the germline V gene. CDR3: CASSLADPRNGGEKLFF. CDR3 coding DNA: TGTGCCAGCAGCTTAGCGGACCCTAGAAACGGCGGGGAAAAACTGTTTTTT. Filled out from reference TRBV7-2 and TRBJ1-4, the complete variable domain reads GAGVSQSPSNKVTEKGKDVELRCDPISGHTALYWYRQSLGQGLEFLIYFQGNSAPDKSGLPSDRFSAERTGGSVSTLTIQRTQQEDSAVYLCASSLADPRNGGEKLFFGSGTQLSVL.

The chain employs TRBV5-6 and TRBJ2-3; D perhaps matches TRBD1 (5 bases). CDR3 length equals 14 residues. Per germline, CDR1 SGHDT and CDR2 YYEEEE. The V and J ends lost 0 bases and 8 bases respectively, with 13 bases between them. This CDR3 is CASSLDTAQGTQYF. The CDR3 nucleotides are TGTGCCAGCAGCTTGGATACAGCCCAGGGTACGCAGTATTTT.

The V and J genes are TRBV30 and TRBJ1-3; D is possibly TRBD1 (6 bases). Germline CDR1 GTSNPN, CDR2 SVGIG (reference sequence). This CDR3 is 15 amino acids long. Trimming pared 2 bases from V and 0 bases from J, leaving 11 bases between. The CDR3 region is CAWSMGASSGNTIYF. The CDR3 DNA reads TGTGCCTGGAGTATGGGGGCGAGCTCTGGAAACACCATATATTTT.

The chain joins TRBV11-2 to TRBJ2-7; D is tentatively TRBD1 or TRBD2 (5 bases each). There are 15 residues in the CDR3. The V gene's germline CDR1 is SGHAT and CDR2 FQNNGV. The germline V and J ends were trimmed by 3 bases and 2 bases, with 14 bases remaining between them. The CDR3 here is CASSLGDSSTYEQYF. The CDR3 DNA is TGTGCCAGCAGCTTGGGAGACAGTTCTACCTACGAGCAGTACTTC.

This chain joins TRBV5-6 and TRBJ2-6; tentatively, D is TRBD1 (5 bases). This CDR3 has 15 amino acids. CDR1 and CDR2 from the germline V gene are SGHDT and YYEEEE. V lost 4 bases, J lost 2 bases, and 10 bases lay in between. Here the CDR3 DNA reads TGTGCCAGCAGCCCTAAAGGGGCTGGGGCCAACGTCCTGACTTTC. Amino acids: CASSPKGAGANVLTF. Drawing the rest from reference TRBV5-6 and TRBJ2-6, the complete variable domain is DAGVTQSPTHLIKTRGQQVTLRCSPKSGHDTVSWYQQALGQGPQFIFQYYEEEERQRGNFPDRFSGHQFPNYSSELNVNALLLGDSALYLCASSPKGAGANVLTFGAGSRLTVL.

Turning to this clone: This same CDR3 is encoded by further DNA sequences in the sample. The chain joins TRBV5-1 to TRBJ2-1; possible D gene TRBD1, 6 bases. This CDR3 has 12 residues. CDR1 is SGHRS and CDR2 is YFSETQ in the germline V gene. The V and J ends lost 0 bases and 10 bases respectively, with 8 bases between them. The CDR3 DNA is TGCGCCAGCAGCTTGGACAGGGACGAGCAGTTCTTC. Its protein product is CASSLDRDEQFF.

V gene TRBV7-2 combines with J gene TRBJ1-1; D unclear. The germline gives CDR1 SGHTA, CDR2 FQGNSA. There are 14 residues in the CDR3. Trimming removed 4 bases at V and 6 bases at J, with 15 bases between. The CDR3 here is CASSSREGMAEAFF. The CDR3 bases are TGTGCCAGCAGCTCAAGAGAGGGTATGGCTGAAGCTTTCTTT.

The V and J genes are TRBV2 and TRBJ2-2, with TRBD2 matching over 8 bases. Trimming cost V 8 bases and J 6 bases; bases outside gene matches: 11. The CDR3 totals 15 residues. Germline V gene sequence: CDR1 SNHLY, CDR2 FYNNEI. CDR3 region: CASGGPGGVAGELFF. Written as DNA, the CDR3 is TGTGCCAGCGGTGGACCCGGGGGGGTGGCCGGGGAGCTGTTTTTT.

V and J are TRBV2 and TRBJ1-5, with TRBD1 matching over 7 bases. The J segment lost 2 bases and the V segment lost 3 bases, leaving 4 bases of the junction unmatched. CDR3 length: 15 residues. Germline CDR1 and CDR2: SNHLY and FYNNEI. CDR3: CASSDRGGRNQPQHF. The CDR3 DNA follows: TGTGCCAGCAGTGACAGGGGGGGACGCAATCAGCCCCAGCATTTT.

CDR3 residues: CASSLGQWAAGNTIYF. The DNA for the CDR3 is TGCGCCAGCAGCCTGGGACAGTGGGCCGCGGGAAACACCATATATTTT. The chain employs TRBV4-1 and TRBJ1-3, with TRBD1 matching 7 bases. The CDR3 consists of 16 residues. V was pared by 4 bases and J by 4 bases, with 10 bases of the junction left unmatched. The germline CDR1 and CDR2 sequences are MGHRA and YSYEKL.

J is TRBJ1-1 and V is TRBV7-2, with a tentative D call TRBD1 (6 bases). The V end was cut by 3 bases, the J end by 7 bases, with 12 bases between. Germline values: CDR1 SGHTA, CDR2 FQGNSA. This CDR3 is built from 13 residues. This chain's CDR3 is CASSFHQGLEAFF. DNA for the CDR3: TGTGCCAGCAGCTTTCATCAGGGGCTTGAAGCTTTCTTT.

The chain is built from TRBV19 and TRBJ2-7; 7 bases are a match to TRBD2. Germline lookup yields CDR1 LNHDA and CDR2 SQIVND (reference sequence). V trimming: 1 base; J trimming: 4 bases; junction bases outside the gene matches: 7. The CDR3 loop spans 15 amino acids. CDR3: CASSIGQRGVYEQYF. CDR3 bases: TGTGCCAGTAGTATAGGACAGCGGGGCGTTTACGAGCAGTACTTC.

This clone showed up just once. The J gene is TRBJ2-1, the V gene TRBV19, with 12 positions matching TRBD2. The CDR3 is 16 amino acids. Trimming at V came to 4 bases and at J to 5 bases, leaving 6 bases not matched to a gene. Looked up from germline, CDR1 is LNHDA and CDR2 is SQIVND (reference sequence). CDR3 sequence: CASSTSSGGGHNEQFF. DNA of the CDR3: TGTGCCAGTAGTACCTCTAGCGGGGGGGGTCACAATGAGCAGTTCTTC.

V is TRBV29-1 and J is TRBJ2-5, with D perhaps TRBD1 (5 bases). This CDR3 is built from 12 residues. V was shortened by 4 bases and J by 1 base, with 7 bases between the two germline ends. Germline assignment: CDR1 SQVTM and CDR2 ANQGSEA. The CDR3 is CSVGQFQETQYF. For the CDR3, the DNA is TGCAGCGTTGGACAGTTCCAAGAGACCCAGTACTTC.

The chain combines TRBV5-1 with TRBJ1-5; TRBD1 matches at 11 bases. Per the germline V gene, CDR1 is SGHRS and CDR2 is YFSETQ. The CDR3 contains 15 residues. J gave up 7 bases and V 0 bases, and 3 bases lay outside the gene matches. For the CDR3, the DNA is TGCGCCAGCAGCTTGGGAGGGGACAGGGGGCAGCCCCAGCATTTT. Protein product: CASSLGGDRGQPQHF.

The chain uses TRBV6-6 and TRBJ1-2; 7 bases are a match to TRBD1. The CDR3 is 12 amino acids. The V and J ends lost 5 bases and 8 bases, in that order; junction bases with no gene match: 5. Germline V gives CDR1 MNHNY, CDR2 SVGAGI (reference sequence). CDR3 loop: CASSQQGNGYTF. The CDR3 bases are TGTGCCAGCAGTCAACAGGGGAACGGCTACACCTTC.

The genes are TRBV5-1 and TRBJ2-1, with 13 bases identical to TRBD2. This CDR3 has 14 amino acids. The V gene end was trimmed by 0 bases and the J gene end by 10 bases; junction bases not matched to a gene: 1. Germline loops: CDR1 SGHRS, CDR2 YFSETQ. The CDR3 loop reads CASSLEGLAGEQFF. The CDR3 DNA reads as TGCGCCAGCAGCTTGGAGGGACTAGCGGGGGAGCAGTTCTTC. The full variable domain, in which reference TRBV5-1 and TRBJ2-1 provide the parts outside the CDR3, is KAGVTQTPRYLIKTRGQQVTLSCSPISGHRSVSWYQQTPGQGLQFLFEYFSETQRNKGNFPGRFSGRQFSNSRSEMNVSTLELGDSALYLCASSLEGLAGEQFFGPGTRLTVL.

V gene TRBV6-6 combines with J gene TRBJ1-4; D is unresolved. The V and J ends lost 4 bases and 5 bases respectively, with 17 bases between them. The CDR3 sequence is 16 residues long. CDR1 MNHNY and CDR2 SVGAGI come from the germline V gene (reference sequence). Here the CDR3 DNA reads TGTGCCAGCAGTTTTGGCCTCGTTGCGGGGAATGAAAAACTGTTTTTT. Translation: CASSFGLVAGNEKLFF.

A note on this clone: In the same sample, other DNA sequences code for this CDR3. The CDR3 spells CASSRQGAPTEAFF. CDR3 DNA: TGTGCCAGCAGCCGGCAGGGGGCGCCCACTGAAGCTTTCTTT. The J gene is TRBJ1-1, the V gene TRBV3-1 (or the pseudogene TRBV3-2); the match to TRBD1 covers 8 bases. Germline values: CDR1 LGHDT, CDR2 YNNKEL (reference sequence). The V segment lost 4 bases and the J segment 4 bases; nucleotides outside the gene matches: 5. The CDR3 contains 14 residues.

The chain joins TRBV18 to TRBJ2-7; no clear D gene. This CDR3 comprises 12 residues. Between the trimmed V and J ends, which lost 2 bases and 4 bases, there was a span of 6 bases. The germline CDR1 and CDR2 sequences are KGHSH and LQKENI. The CDR3 region has the DNA TGTGCCAGCTCACCAGGGCAGTACGAGCAGTACTTC. Its translation is CASSPGQYEQYF.

The chain combines TRBV20-1 with TRBJ2-1, with D hard to call. Germline CDR1 DFQATT, CDR2 SNEGSKA (reference sequence). The CDR3 sequence is 11 residues long. Trimming shortened V by 6 bases and J by 5 bases, and 8 bases separated the two germline ends. DNA of the CDR3: TGCAGTGCCCTAGAGAACAATGAGCAGTTCTTC. This codes for CSALENNEQFF.

V and J are TRBV7-6 and TRBJ1-5; unclear D gene. The V gene's germline CDR1 is SGHVS and CDR2 FNYEAQ. The CDR3 length is 14 residues. Trimming shortened V by 7 bases and J by 1 base, and 11 bases separated the two germline ends. The chain's CDR3 is CASNPVGSNQPQHF. In DNA form, the CDR3 reads TGTGCCAGCAACCCAGTGGGGAGCAATCAGCCCCAGCATTTT. The full variable domain, in which reference TRBV7-6 and TRBJ1-5 provide the parts outside the CDR3, is GAGVSQSPRYKVTKRGQDVALRCDPISGHVSLYWYRQALGQGPEFLTYFNYEAQQDKSGLPNDRFSAERPEGSISTLTIQRTEQRDSAMYRCASNPVGSNQPQHFGDGTRLSIL.

This chain links TRBV3-1 (or the pseudogene TRBV3-2) with TRBJ1-3; D gene ambiguous. CDR1 LGHDT and CDR2 YNNKEL come from the germline V gene (reference sequence). The CDR3 has 14 residues. Deletions cut 3 bases from V and 3 bases from J, with 9 bases between. CDR3 protein: CASSQEDYGNTIYF. In DNA form, the CDR3 reads TGTGCCAGCAGCCAGGAGGATTATGGAAACACCATATATTTT.

The rearrangement uses TRBV20-1 and TRBJ1-5; the D is unclear. V gave up 3 bases and J gave up 5 bases, with 20 bases separating them. CDR3 size: 16 residues. Germline CDR1 DFQATT, CDR2 SNEGSKA (reference sequence). In DNA form, the CDR3 reads TGCAGTGCTAGTAATCCCATACAGCAATTGGATCAGCCCCAGCATTTT. Residues: CSASNPIQQLDQPQHF.

The chain employs TRBV7-2 and TRBJ2-2; D remains ambiguous. The germline V gene has CDR1 SGHTA and CDR2 FQGNSA. The CDR3 spans 15 residues. V was cut by 2 bases and J by 0 bases, with 7 bases left in between. The CDR3 nucleotides are TGTGCCAGCAGCTTATGGACGGCGAACACCGGGGAGCTGTTTTTT. It translates to CASSLWTANTGELFF.